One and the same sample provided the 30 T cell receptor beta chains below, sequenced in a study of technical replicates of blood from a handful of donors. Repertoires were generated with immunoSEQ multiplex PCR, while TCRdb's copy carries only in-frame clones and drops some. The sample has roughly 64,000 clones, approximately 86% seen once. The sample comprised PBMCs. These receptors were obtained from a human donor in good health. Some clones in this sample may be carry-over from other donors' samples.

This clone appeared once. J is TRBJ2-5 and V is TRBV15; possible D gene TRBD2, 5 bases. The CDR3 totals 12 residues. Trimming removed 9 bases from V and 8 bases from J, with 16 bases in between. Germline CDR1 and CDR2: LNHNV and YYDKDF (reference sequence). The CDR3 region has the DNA TGTGCCACAGCCCATCGGGGAGACACCCAGTACTTC. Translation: CATAHRGDTQYF.

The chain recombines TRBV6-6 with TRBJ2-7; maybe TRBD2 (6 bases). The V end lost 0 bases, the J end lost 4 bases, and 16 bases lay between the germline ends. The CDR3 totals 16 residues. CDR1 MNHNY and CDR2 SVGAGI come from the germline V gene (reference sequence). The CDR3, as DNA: TGTGCCAGCAGTTACTCGTCTCTCGGGAGACCGTACGAGCAGTACTTC. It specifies CASSYSSLGRPYEQYF.

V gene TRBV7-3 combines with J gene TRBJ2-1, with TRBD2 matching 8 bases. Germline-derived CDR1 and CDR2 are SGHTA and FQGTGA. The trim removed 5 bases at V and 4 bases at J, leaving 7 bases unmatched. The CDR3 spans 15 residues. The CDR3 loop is CASSHGGAGYNEQFF. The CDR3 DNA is TGTGCCAGCAGCCACGGGGGGGCCGGGTACAATGAGCAGTTCTTC.

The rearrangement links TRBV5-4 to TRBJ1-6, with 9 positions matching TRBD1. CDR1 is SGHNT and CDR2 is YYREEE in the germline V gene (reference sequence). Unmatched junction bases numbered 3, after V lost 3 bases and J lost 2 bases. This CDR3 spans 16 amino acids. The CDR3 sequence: CASSSGTGTYNSPLHF. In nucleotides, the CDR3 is TGTGCCAGCAGCTCCGGGACAGGGACCTATAATTCACCCCTCCACTTT.

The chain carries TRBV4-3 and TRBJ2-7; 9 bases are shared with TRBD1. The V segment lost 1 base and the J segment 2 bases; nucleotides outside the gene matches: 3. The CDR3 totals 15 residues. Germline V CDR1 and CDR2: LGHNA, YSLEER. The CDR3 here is CASSQVGTGPYEQYF. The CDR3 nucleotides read TGCGCCAGCAGCCAAGTGGGGACAGGGCCCTACGAGCAGTACTTC.

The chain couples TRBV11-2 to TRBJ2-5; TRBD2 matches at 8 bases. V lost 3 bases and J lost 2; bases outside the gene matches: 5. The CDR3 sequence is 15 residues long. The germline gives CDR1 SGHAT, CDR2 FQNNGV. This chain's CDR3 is CASSFGRGAQETQYF. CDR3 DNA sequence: TGTGCCAGCAGCTTTGGGCGGGGGGCTCAAGAGACCCAGTACTTC.

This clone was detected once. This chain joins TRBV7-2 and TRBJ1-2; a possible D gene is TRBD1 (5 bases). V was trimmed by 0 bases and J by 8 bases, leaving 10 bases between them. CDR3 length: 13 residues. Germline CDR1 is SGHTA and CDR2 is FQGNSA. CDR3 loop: CASSLADSHGYTF. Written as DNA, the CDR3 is TGTGCCAGCAGCTTAGCCGACAGTCACGGCTACACCTTC.

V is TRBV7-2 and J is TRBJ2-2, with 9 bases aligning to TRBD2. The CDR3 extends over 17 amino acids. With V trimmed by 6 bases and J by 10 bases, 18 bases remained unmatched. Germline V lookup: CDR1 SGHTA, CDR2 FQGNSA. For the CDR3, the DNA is TGTGCCAGCAGTACAGGACTAGCGCCCCTGAAGGGTGAGGAGCTGTTTTTT. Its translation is CASSTGLAPLKGEELFF.

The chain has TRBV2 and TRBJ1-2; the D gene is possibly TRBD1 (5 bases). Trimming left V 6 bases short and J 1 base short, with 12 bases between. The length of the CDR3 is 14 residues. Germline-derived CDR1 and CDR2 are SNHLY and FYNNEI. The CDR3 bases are TGTGCCAGCAGCACCCGGGACTTTAACTATGGCTACACCTTC. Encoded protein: CASSTRDFNYGYTF.

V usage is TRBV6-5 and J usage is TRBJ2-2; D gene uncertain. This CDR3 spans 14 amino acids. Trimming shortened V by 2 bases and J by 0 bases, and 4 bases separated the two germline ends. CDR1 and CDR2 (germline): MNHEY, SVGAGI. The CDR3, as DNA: TGTGCCAGCAGTTACCGTCCGAACACCGGGGAGCTGTTTTTT. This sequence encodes CASSYRPNTGELFF.

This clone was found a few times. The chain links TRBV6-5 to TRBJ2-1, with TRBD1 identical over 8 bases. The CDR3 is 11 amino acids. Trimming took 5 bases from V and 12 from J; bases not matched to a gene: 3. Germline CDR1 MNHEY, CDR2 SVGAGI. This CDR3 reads CASSQGARQFF. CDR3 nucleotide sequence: TGTGCCAGCAGTCAGGGGGCGCGGCAGTTCTTC.

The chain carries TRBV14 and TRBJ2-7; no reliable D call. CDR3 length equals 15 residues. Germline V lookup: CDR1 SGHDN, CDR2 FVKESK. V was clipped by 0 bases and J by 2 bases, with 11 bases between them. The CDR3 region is CASSQERRLAYEQYF. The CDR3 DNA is TGTGCCAGCAGCCAAGAACGCAGGTTAGCCTACGAGCAGTACTTC.

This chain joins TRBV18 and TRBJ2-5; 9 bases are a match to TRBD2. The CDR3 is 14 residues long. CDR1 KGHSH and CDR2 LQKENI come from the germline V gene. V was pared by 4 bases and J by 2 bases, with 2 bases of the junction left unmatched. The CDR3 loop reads CASSLTSGQETQYF. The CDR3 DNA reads TGTGCCAGCTCACTGACTAGCGGACAAGAGACCCAGTACTTC.

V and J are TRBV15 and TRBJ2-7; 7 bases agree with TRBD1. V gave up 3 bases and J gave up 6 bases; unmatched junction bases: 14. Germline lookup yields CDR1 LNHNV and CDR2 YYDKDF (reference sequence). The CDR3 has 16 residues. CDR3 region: CATSSATGTVLREQYF. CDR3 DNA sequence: TGTGCCACCAGCAGCGCGACCGGGACAGTACTACGCGAGCAGTACTTC.

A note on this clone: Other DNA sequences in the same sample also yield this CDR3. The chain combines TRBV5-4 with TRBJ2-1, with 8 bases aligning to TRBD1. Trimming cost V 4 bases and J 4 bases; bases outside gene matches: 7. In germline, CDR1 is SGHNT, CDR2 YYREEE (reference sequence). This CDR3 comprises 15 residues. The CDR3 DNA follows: TGTGCCAGCAGCCTAGGACAGGGCGGGTACAATGAGCAGTTCTTC. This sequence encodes CASSLGQGGYNEQFF.

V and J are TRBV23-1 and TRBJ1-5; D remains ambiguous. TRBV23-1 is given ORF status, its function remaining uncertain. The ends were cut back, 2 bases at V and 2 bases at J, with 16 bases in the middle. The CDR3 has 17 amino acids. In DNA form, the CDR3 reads TGCGCCAGCAGTCAACTTTCGCCTCACGGGTGCAATCAGCCCCAGCATTTT. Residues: CASSQLSPHGCNQPQHF.

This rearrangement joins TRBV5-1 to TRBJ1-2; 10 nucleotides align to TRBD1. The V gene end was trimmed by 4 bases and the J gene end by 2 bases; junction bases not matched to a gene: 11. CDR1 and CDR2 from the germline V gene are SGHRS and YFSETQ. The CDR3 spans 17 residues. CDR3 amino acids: CASSVRMTGGENYGYTF. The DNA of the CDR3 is TGCGCCAGCAGCGTGAGAATGACAGGGGGCGAGAACTATGGCTACACCTTC.

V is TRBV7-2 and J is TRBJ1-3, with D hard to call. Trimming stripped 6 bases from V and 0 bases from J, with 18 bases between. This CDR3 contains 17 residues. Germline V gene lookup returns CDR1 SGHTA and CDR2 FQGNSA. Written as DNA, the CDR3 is TGTGCCAGCAGTTTATGGGCGTCTGTGGCCTCTGGAAACACCATATATTTT. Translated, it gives CASSLWASVASGNTIYF.

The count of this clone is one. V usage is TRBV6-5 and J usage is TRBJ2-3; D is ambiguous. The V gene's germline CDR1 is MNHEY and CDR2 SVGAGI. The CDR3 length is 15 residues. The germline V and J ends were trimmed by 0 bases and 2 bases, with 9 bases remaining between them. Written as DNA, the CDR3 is TGTGCCAGCAGTTACTCTCCTAGGATCACAGATACGCAGTATTTT. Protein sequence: CASSYSPRITDTQYF.

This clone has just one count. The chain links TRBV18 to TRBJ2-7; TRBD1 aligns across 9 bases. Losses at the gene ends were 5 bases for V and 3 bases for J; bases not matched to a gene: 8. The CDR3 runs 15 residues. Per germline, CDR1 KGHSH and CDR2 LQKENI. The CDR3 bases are TGTGCCAGCTCATCATCGACAGGGGGAATCTACGAGCAGTACTTC. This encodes CASSSSTGGIYEQYF.

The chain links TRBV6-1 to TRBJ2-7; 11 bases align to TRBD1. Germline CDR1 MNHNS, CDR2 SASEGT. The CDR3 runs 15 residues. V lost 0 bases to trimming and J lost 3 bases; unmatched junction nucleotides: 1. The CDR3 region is CASSEAGTGGYEQYF. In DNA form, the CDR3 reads TGTGCCAGCAGTGAAGCCGGGACAGGGGGCTACGAGCAGTACTTC.

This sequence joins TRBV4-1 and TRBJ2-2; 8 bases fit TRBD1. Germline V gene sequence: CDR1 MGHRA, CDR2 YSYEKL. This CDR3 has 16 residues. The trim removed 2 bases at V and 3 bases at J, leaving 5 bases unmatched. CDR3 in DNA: TGCGCCAGCAGCCAACCGAGGACAGGGCACACCGGGGAGCTGTTTTTT. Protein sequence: CASSQPRTGHTGELFF.

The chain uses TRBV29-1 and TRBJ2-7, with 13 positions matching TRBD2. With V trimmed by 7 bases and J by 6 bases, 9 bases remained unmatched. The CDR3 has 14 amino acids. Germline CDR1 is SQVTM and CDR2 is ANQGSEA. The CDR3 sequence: CSGQNGLAGVEQYF. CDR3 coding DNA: TGCAGCGGGCAGAACGGACTAGCGGGAGTCGAGCAGTACTTC.

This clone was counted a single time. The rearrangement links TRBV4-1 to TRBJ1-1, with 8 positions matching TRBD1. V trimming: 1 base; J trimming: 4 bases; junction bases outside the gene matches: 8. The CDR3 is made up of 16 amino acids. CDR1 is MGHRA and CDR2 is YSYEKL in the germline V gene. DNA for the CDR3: TGCGCCAGCAGCCAAGTTCCAGGGGGCTTCGTCACTGAAGCTTTCTTT. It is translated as CASSQVPGGFVTEAFF.

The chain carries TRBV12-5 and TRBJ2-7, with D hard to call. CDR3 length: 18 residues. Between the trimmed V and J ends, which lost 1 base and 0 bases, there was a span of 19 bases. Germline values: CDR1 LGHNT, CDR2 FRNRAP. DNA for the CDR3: TGTGCTAGTGGTTTGGGGCCCCCCCAGTCTTCCAGCTCCTACGAGCAGTACTTC. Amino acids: CASGLGPPQSSSSYEQYF.

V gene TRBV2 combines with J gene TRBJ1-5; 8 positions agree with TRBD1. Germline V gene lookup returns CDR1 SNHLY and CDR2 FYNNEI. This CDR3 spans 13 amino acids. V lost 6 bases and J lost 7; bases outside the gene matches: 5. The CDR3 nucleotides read TGTGCCAGCAGGGACAGGGAACGGCAGCCCCAGCATTTT. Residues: CASRDRERQPQHF.

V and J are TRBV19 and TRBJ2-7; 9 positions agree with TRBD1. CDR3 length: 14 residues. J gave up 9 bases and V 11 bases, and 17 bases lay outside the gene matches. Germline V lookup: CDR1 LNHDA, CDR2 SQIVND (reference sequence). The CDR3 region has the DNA TGTGCCGGACACGGGACAGGGCCGAAACTCGCGCAGTACTTC. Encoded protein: CAGHGTGPKLAQYF.

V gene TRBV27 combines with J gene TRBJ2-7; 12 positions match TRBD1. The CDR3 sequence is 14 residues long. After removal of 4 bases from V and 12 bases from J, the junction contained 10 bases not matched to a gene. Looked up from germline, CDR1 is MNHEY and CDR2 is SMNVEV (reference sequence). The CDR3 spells CASSSAGTGGVWYF. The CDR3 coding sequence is TGTGCCAGCAGTTCTGCCGGGACAGGGGGCGTGTGGTACTTC.

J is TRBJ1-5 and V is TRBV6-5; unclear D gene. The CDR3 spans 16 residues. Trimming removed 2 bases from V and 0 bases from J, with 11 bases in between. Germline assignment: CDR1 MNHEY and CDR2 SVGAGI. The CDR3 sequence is CASSYAGLGSNQPQHF. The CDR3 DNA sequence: TGTGCCAGCAGTTACGCGGGCTTGGGTAGCAATCAGCCCCAGCATTTT.

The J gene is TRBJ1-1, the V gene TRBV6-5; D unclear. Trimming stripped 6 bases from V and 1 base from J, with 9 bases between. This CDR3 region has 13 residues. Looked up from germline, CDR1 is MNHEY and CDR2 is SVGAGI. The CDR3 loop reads CASSRRENTEAFF. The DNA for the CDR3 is TGTGCCAGCAGCCGACGGGAGAACACTGAAGCTTTCTTT.